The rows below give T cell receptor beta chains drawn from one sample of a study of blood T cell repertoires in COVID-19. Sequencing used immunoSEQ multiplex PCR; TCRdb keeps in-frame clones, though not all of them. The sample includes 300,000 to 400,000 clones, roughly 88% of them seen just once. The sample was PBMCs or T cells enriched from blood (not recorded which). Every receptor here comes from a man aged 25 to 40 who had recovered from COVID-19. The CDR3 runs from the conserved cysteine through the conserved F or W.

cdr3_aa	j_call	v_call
CASSSGLREETQYF	TRBJ2-5	TRBV28
CASSQGRTSGETQYF	TRBJ2-5	TRBV4-2
CASSGGGFLGANSPLHF	TRBJ1-6	TRBV5-6
CASLRDRVSPSHGYTF	TRBJ1-2	TRBV19
CASGTSGGADTGELFF	TRBJ2-2	TRBV2
CASTGTSGVNEQFF	TRBJ2-1	TRBV10-2
CSVRTGLGSQETQYF	TRBJ2-5	TRBV29-1
CASSQSGVYSPLHF	TRBJ1-6	TRBV6-6
CAIRAGSLSGNTIYF	TRBJ1-3	TRBV10-3
CASRGQLNSPLHF	TRBJ1-6	TRBV2
CASSLGGLAEAFF	TRBJ1-1	TRBV5-1
CASSPDRYTEAFF	TRBJ1-1	TRBV3-1/TRBV3-2
CASSLYLETQYF	TRBJ2-5	TRBV7-9
CASSIDSRGNQPQHF	TRBJ1-5	TRBV19
CASSESPGQGTYEQYF	TRBJ2-7	TRBV10-2
CASSLDGGWYTEAFF	TRBJ1-1	TRBV27
CASSLRGVAPQYF	TRBJ2-5	TRBV2
CASSQEPAGISDTQYF	TRBJ2-3	TRBV4-1
CSVAGGNTIYF	TRBJ1-3	TRBV29-1
CAGRTSSGGSYEQYF	TRBJ2-7	TRBV7-9
CASSTRTDSPLHF	TRBJ1-6	TRBV19
CASSLGGIGANEKLFF	TRBJ1-4	TRBV28
CASSLGAVNTEAFF	TRBJ1-1	TRBV7-6
CASSQDQGGQYF	TRBJ2-4	TRBV3-1/TRBV3-2
CASSFWTGGNTEAFF	TRBJ1-1	TRBV5-6
CASSPPRNTEAFF	TRBJ1-1	TRBV12-3/TRBV12-4
CASSARTGHTGELFF	TRBJ2-2	TRBV9
CASTVFVTGELFF	TRBJ2-2	TRBV6-5
CASRRLAGGRLDEQFF	TRBJ2-1	TRBV7-6
CASSDRDRVSEQYF	TRBJ2-7	TRBV7-9
CASMVRPSGDNEQFF	TRBJ2-1	TRBV25-1
CASNLGGPEQYF	TRBJ2-7	TRBV5-8
CASSLARQETQYF	TRBJ2-5	TRBV5-1
CASSFREGPNTEAFF	TRBJ1-1	TRBV7-9
CASSQNTGGANYGYTF	TRBJ1-2	TRBV3-1/TRBV3-2
CASSPGTAEQYF	TRBJ2-7	TRBV18
CSASDFSSYNSPLHF	TRBJ1-6	TRBV20-1
CASSPGLAGLKDTQYF	TRBJ2-3	TRBV18
CATSDFRGKAFF	TRBJ1-1	TRBV24-1
CASIPRSHSGNTIYF	TRBJ1-3	TRBV6-4
CASSVGQLSGYTF	TRBJ1-2	TRBV2
CASSQVGVTEAFF	TRBJ1-1	TRBV4-2
CASSLGGSQPQHF	TRBJ1-5	TRBV6-5
CASRGQGDRNEQFF	TRBJ2-1	TRBV10-2
CATSRGSDQPQHF	TRBJ1-5	TRBV24-1
CASSRLVGTGGNEQYF	TRBJ2-7	TRBV5-8
CASSLETGISYEQYF	TRBJ2-7	TRBV7-9
CASKDSYQPQHF	TRBJ1-5	TRBV2
CASSHLSPGYEQYF	TRBJ2-7	TRBV14
CASSAVLAGGPANTGELFF	TRBJ2-2	TRBV5-1